These 15 T cell receptor beta chains came from one sample sequenced in a study of glioma-infiltrating T cells after dendritic cell vaccination. TCRdb's copy holds only in-frame clones and misses some; the assay was immunoSEQ multiplex PCR. The table has more than 95,000 clones, roughly 79% seen once. The material sequenced was blood, taken before dendritic cell vaccination. Receptors originate from a human donor with glioblastoma.

The genes are TRBV7-6 and TRBJ1-2; 7 nucleotides line up with TRBD1. V was pared by 3 bases and J by 3 bases, with 13 bases of the junction left unmatched. The CDR3 extends over 17 amino acids. Germline V lookup: CDR1 SGHVS, CDR2 FNYEAQ. As DNA, the CDR3 is TGTGCCAGCAGCTTGAAAGACTTCGACAGGGCGGACTATGGCTACACCTTC. This encodes CASSLKDFDRADYGYTF.

The rearrangement links TRBV12-5 to TRBJ2-7; perhaps TRBD2 as D (6 bases). Germline V gene data show CDR1 as LGHNT and CDR2 as FRNRAP. This CDR3 is 14 amino acids long. The V and J ends lost 6 bases and 2 bases respectively, with 14 bases between them. Here the CDR3 DNA reads TGTGCTAGTGGCCCGGGGGTTGCGGCCTACGAGCAGTACTTC. Protein product: CASGPGVAAYEQYF.

This rearrangement joins TRBV10-3 to TRBJ2-3; possibly TRBD2 for D (5 bases). The CDR3 has 14 residues. The germline gives CDR1 ENHRY, CDR2 SYGVKD. The V end was cut by 6 bases, the J end by 0 bases, with 10 bases between. This CDR3 is CAISSGYSTDTQYF. The CDR3 nucleotides read TGTGCCATCAGCTCGGGGTATAGCACAGATACGCAGTATTTT.

This rearrangement joins TRBV10-3 to TRBJ1-2, with TRBD1 identical over 7 bases. CDR1 and CDR2 (germline): ENHRY, SYGVKD. The V and J ends lost 4 bases and 4 bases, in that order; junction bases with no gene match: 6. The CDR3 runs to 14 residues. CDR3 nucleotides: TGTGCCATCAGTGCGATACAGGGGTCCTATGGCTACACCTTC. The encoded protein is CAISAIQGSYGYTF.

The table lists this clone with a count of one. The chain joins TRBV5-4 to TRBJ2-5, with 9 bases matching TRBD2. The length of the CDR3 is 13 residues. CDR1 and CDR2 (germline): SGHNT, YYREEE (reference sequence). The trim removed 8 bases at V and 3 bases at J, leaving 5 bases unmatched. The CDR3 reads CARSIAGEETQYF. CDR3 bases: TGTGCCAGGAGTATAGCGGGGGAAGAGACCCAGTACTTC.

The chain combines TRBV2 with TRBJ1-6; D unclear. The CDR3 is made up of 13 amino acids. The V end was cut by 6 bases, the J end by 6 bases, with 9 bases between. The V gene's germline CDR1 is SNHLY and CDR2 FYNNEI. The CDR3 sequence is CASSEGPNSPLHF. DNA for the CDR3: TGTGCCAGCAGCGAGGGTCCTAATTCACCCCTCCACTTT.

This clone is a singleton in its sample. The J gene is TRBJ2-7, the V gene TRBV5-6; TRBD1 matches 8 bases. The germline V gene encodes CDR1 SGHDT and CDR2 YYEEEE. The CDR3 has 14 amino acids. V was clipped by 4 bases and J by 5 bases; unmatched bases: 8. CDR3 sequence: CASSPRGTGHEQYF. CDR3 nucleotides: TGTGCCAGCAGCCCCCGGGGGACAGGCCACGAGCAGTACTTC.

CDR3: CASSKAGTGVEKLFF. The CDR3, as DNA: TGTGCCAGCAGCAAGGCCGGGACAGGGGTTGAAAAACTGTTTTTT. J is TRBJ1-4 and V is TRBV21-1; the table's D call, TRBD1, was not checked against the DNA. TRBV21-1 is a known pseudogene. CDR3 size: 15 residues.

The chain recombines TRBV29-1 with TRBJ1-2; no clear D. There are 12 residues in the CDR3. The germline V and J ends were trimmed by 4 bases and 4 bases, with 10 bases remaining between them. CDR1 SQVTM and CDR2 ANQGSEA come from the germline V gene. CDR3 amino acids: CSVGPDSYGYTF. The CDR3 region has the DNA TGCAGCGTTGGTCCCGACTCCTATGGCTACACCTTC. Combining the CDR3 with reference TRBV29-1 and TRBJ1-2 gives the whole variable domain SAVISQKPSRDICQRGTSLTIQCQVDSQVTMMFWYRQQPGQSLTLIATANQGSEATYESGFVIDKFPISRPNLTFSTLTVSNMSPEDSSIYLCSVGPDSYGYTFGSGTRLTVV.

The chain links TRBV7-9 to TRBJ1-2; TRBD1 matches 7 bases. The V gene end was trimmed by 5 bases and the J gene end by 1 base; junction bases not matched to a gene: 13. Germline V gives CDR1 SEHNR, CDR2 FQNEAQ (reference sequence). There are 17 residues in the CDR3. Written as DNA, the CDR3 is TGTGCCAGCAGCCCTGACCCCCATGGACAGGATAACTATGGCTACACCTTC. Protein product: CASSPDPHGQDNYGYTF.

The chain couples TRBV10-3 to TRBJ2-1, with 10 bases fitting TRBD2. The CDR3 extends over 15 amino acids. V shed 0 bases, J shed 8 bases, and the junction held 4 bases outside the gene matches. Germline V gene lookup returns CDR1 ENHRY and CDR2 SYGVKD. The CDR3 spells CAISESASGGHEQFF. The CDR3, as DNA: TGTGCCATCAGTGAGTCGGCTAGCGGGGGCCATGAGCAGTTCTTC.

Comment on this clone: Other nucleotide sequences from this sample produce the same CDR3. V is TRBV5-6 and J is TRBJ2-7, with TRBD1 matching over 7 bases. The CDR3 totals 15 residues. Germline assignment: CDR1 SGHDT and CDR2 YYEEEE. V lost 0 bases to trimming and J lost 0 bases; unmatched junction nucleotides: 3. The CDR3 protein is CASSLGDSSSYEQYF. As DNA, the CDR3 is TGTGCCAGCAGCTTGGGGGACAGCTCCTCCTACGAGCAGTACTTC.

The V call is TRBV11-2, the J call TRBJ1-4; TRBD1 is a possible D gene (6 bases). There are 14 residues in the CDR3. The germline gives CDR1 SGHAT, CDR2 FQNNGV. Trimming removed 1 base from V and 8 bases from J, with 11 bases in between. CDR3 nucleotides: TGTGCCAGCAGCTTAGCAGGGGCTCGAGAAAAACTGTTTTTT. Translation gives CASSLAGAREKLFF.

This chain links TRBV9 with TRBJ2-3, with 8 bases matching TRBD2. The germline V gene encodes CDR1 SGDLS and CDR2 YYNGEE. Unmatched junction bases numbered 8, after V lost 4 bases and J lost 7 bases. CDR3 length: 14 residues. CDR3 in amino acids: CASSPGTRMNTQYF. The CDR3 nucleotides read TGTGCCAGCAGCCCGGGGACTAGGATGAATACGCAGTATTTT.

The J gene is TRBJ2-7, the V gene TRBV7-6, with D tentatively TRBD2 (6 bases). Germline V gives CDR1 SGHVS, CDR2 FNYEAQ. The CDR3 contains 14 residues. Trimming took off 1 base at V and 3 bases at J, with 10 bases between the two ends. CDR3 loop: CASSLEVGSYEQYF. The CDR3 DNA reads TGTGCCAGCAGCTTAGAGGTCGGGAGCTACGAGCAGTACTTC.